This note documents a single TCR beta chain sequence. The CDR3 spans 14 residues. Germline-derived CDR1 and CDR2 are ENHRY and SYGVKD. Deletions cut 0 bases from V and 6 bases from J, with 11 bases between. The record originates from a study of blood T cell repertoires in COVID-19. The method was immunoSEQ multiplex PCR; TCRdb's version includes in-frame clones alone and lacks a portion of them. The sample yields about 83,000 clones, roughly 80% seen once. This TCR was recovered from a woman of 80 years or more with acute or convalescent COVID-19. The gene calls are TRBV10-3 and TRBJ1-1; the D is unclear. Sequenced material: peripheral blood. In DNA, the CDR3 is TGTGCCATCAGTGAGTCGACTGGTCACGCTGAAGCTTTCTTT. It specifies CAISESTGHAEAFF.